Each of the 2 T cell receptor beta chains below was sequenced from the same sample in a study of OX40 agonist ivuxolimab in advanced cancers. TCRdb keeps only in-frame clones here, not all; method: immunoSEQ multiplex PCR. Here the sample spans approximately 60,000 clones, around three quarters being singletons. The sequenced sample was CD4+ or CD8+ T cells sorted from blood, obtained in a trial of the OX40 agonist ivuxolimab. These receptors were taken from an adult with an advanced solid tumor such as melanoma, head and neck, liver or kidney cancer.

In nucleotides, the CDR3 is TGTGCCAGCAGCTTAGCGCAGGGAATAAGCACCGGGGAGCTGTTTTTT. Protein: CASSLAQGISTGELFF. The chain is built from TRBV7-6 and TRBJ2-2, with TRBD1 as a possible D gene (5 bases). The V gene's germline CDR1 is SGHVS and CDR2 FNYEAQ. This CDR3 contains 16 residues. Trimming left V 0 bases short and J 4 bases short, with 12 bases between.

The chain is built from TRBV6-6 and TRBJ2-1; no clear D gene. Per the germline V gene, CDR1 is MNHNY and CDR2 is SVGAGI (reference sequence). Trimming took off 8 bases at V and 6 bases at J, with 5 bases between the two ends. The CDR3 extends over 10 amino acids. The CDR3 sequence: CASGINEQFF. Here the CDR3 DNA reads TGTGCCAGCGGGATCAATGAGCAGTTCTTC.